The present T cell receptor (beta chain) was sequenced within a study of shared clonotypes between healthy human individuals. Study findings and constraints: Approximately 4.5% was the fraction of naive CD4 clonotypes found shared across several donors.

Per the germline V gene, CDR1 is GTSNPN and CDR2 is SVGIG (reference sequence). CDR3 length: 11 residues. The V end lost 4 bases, the J end lost 0 bases, and 4 bases lay between the germline ends. In this sample, this clone turned up a few times. What it recognizes is unknown. Other DNA sequences in the same sample also yield this CDR3. Once extracted for a subset, genomic DNA was divided evenly among several immunoSEQ plates. The DNA input per sorted-subset replicate PCR was around 200 ng, corresponding to 32,000 or so T cell genomes. Sequencing was performed with immunoSEQ multiplex PCR; in TCRdb, only in-frame clones are kept and a portion is missing. The table has around 2,000,000 clones, 85% to 95% seen once; the top ten hold 0.13%.

This clonotype was sampled from a man younger than 30 in good health. The chain carries TRBV30 and TRBJ2-7, with D uncertain. Sequenced material: naive CD4+ T cells sorted from blood. The sample's subset: CD45RA+ positively selected. The DNA of the CDR3 is TGTGCCTGGAAGGACTCCTACGAGCAGTACTTC. This sequence encodes CAWKDSYEQYF.